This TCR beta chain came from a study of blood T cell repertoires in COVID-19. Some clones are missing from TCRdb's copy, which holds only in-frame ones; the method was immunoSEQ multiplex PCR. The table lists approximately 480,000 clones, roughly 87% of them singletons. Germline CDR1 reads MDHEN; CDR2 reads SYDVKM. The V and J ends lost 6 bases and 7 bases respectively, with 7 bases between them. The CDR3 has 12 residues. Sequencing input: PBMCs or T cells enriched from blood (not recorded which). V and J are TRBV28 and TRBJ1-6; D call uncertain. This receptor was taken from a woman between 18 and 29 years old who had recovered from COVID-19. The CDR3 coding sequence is TGTGCCAGCAGCCTGACAAATTCACCCCTCCACTTT. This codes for CASSLTNSPLHF.